The next 5 T cell receptor beta chains were all read from a single sample in a study of blood T cell repertoires in COVID-19. Some clones are missing from TCRdb's copy, which holds only in-frame ones; the method was immunoSEQ multiplex PCR. The sample has hundreds of thousands of clones, around 85% seen once. The source material was peripheral blood. Receptors were obtained from an elderly man with acute or convalescent COVID-19.

V usage is TRBV5-1 and J usage is TRBJ1-2; D unresolved. V lost 2 bases and J lost 8, with 13 bases in between. This CDR3 has 13 residues. Germline V gene data show CDR1 as SGHRS and CDR2 as YFSETQ. The CDR3, as DNA: TGCGCCAGCAGCTTTACAGAGAAAGGAGGCTACACCTTC. Translated, it gives CASSFTEKGGYTF.

This clone was counted ten times or more. This chain links TRBV19 with TRBJ2-2, with TRBD1 identical over 8 bases. CDR1 LNHDA and CDR2 SQIVND come from the germline V gene (reference sequence). The CDR3 has 15 amino acids. V was clipped by 4 bases and J by 0 bases; unmatched bases: 1. The CDR3: CASSRTGSNTGELFF. CDR3 nucleotide sequence: TGTGCCAGTAGTAGGACAGGGTCGAACACCGGGGAGCTGTTTTTT.

This chain links TRBV5-1 with TRBJ2-6; possibly TRBD1 for D (5 bases). Germline CDR1 SGHRS, CDR2 YFSETQ. V shed 3 bases and J shed 12 bases, with 19 bases lying between them. CDR3 length: 15 amino acids. The CDR3 loop is CASSYGQGPLSVLTF. CDR3 nucleotide sequence: TGCGCCAGCAGCTACGGACAAGGACCACTTAGCGTCCTGACTTTC. The whole variable domain, remainder taken from reference TRBV5-1 and TRBJ2-6, is KAGVTQTPRYLIKTRGQQVTLSCSPISGHRSVSWYQQTPGQGLQFLFEYFSETQRNKGNFPGRFSGRQFSNSRSEMNVSTLELGDSALYLCASSYGQGPLSVLTFGAGSRLTVL.

The rearrangement joins TRBV5-1 to TRBJ2-1, with D perhaps TRBD2 (6 bases). CDR1 is SGHRS, CDR2 YFSETQ, per germline. Trimming pared 5 bases from V and 4 bases from J, leaving 16 bases between. This CDR3 is built from 15 residues. CDR3 sequence reads: CASSVEGRVYNEQFF. The CDR3 bases are TGCGCCAGCAGTGTGGAGGGAAGAGTTTACAATGAGCAGTTCTTC. The complete variable domain, with remaining parts taken from reference TRBV5-1 and TRBJ2-1, reads KAGVTQTPRYLIKTRGQQVTLSCSPISGHRSVSWYQQTPGQGLQFLFEYFSETQRNKGNFPGRFSGRQFSNSRSEMNVSTLELGDSALYLCASSVEGRVYNEQFFGPGTRLTVL.

V is TRBV5-6 and J is TRBJ1-6; TRBD1 agrees at 10 bases. Per the germline V gene, CDR1 is SGHDT and CDR2 is YYEEEE. The CDR3 has 18 amino acids. V lost 3 bases, J lost 1 base, and 7 bases stayed unmatched. CDR3 sequence (DNA): TGTGCCAGCAGCTCTTCCCGGGACAGGGGTTCCTATAATTCACCCCTCCACTTT. It translates to CASSSSRDRGSYNSPLHF.